Listed below are T cell receptor beta chains from one sample, sequenced in a study of T cell repertoires in cytomegalovirus infection. In TCRdb, the reads were re-called with MiXCR into one record per CDR3 protein. This sample yields about 46,000 distinct CDR3 sequences, of which approximately 22% are seen a single time; about 18% belongs to the top ten. These TCRs are of unknown antigen specificity. Material for sequencing was PBMCs, sequenced either directly or after in vitro stimulation (not recorded which). These receptors were obtained from a human donor in good health (CMV status not recorded). Some clones in this sample may be carry-over from other donors' samples. The CDR3 runs from the conserved cysteine through the conserved F or W. A D gene is named only where the DNA matches it firmly. Rows give clone size only sometimes, using once, few, many, or a class for an expanded clone.

d_call | j_call | clone_size | v_call | cdr3_aa | cdr3_nt
TRBD2 | TRBJ2-7 | many | TRBV7-2 | CASSLDLAGGYEQYF | TGTGCCAGCAGCTTAGACCTAGCGGGGGGCTACGAGCAGTACTTC
TRBD1 | TRBJ2-2 | . | TRBV4-2 | CASSQDWTGGAGAGELFF | TGTGCCAGCAGCCAAGATTGGACAGGGGGCGCGGGGGCCGGGGAGCTGTTTTTT
TRBD1 | TRBJ2-7 | . | TRBV9 | CASSPSGQGGREQYF | TGTGCCAGCAGCCCCTCGGGACAGGGGGGAAGGGAGCAGTACTTC
TRBD2 | TRBJ2-7 | many | TRBV27 | CASSYSGGAYEQYF | TGTGCCAGCAGTTACAGCGGGGGGGCTTACGAGCAGTACTTC
. | TRBJ2-3 | . | TRBV4-1 | CASSQGYNTDTQYF | TGCGCCAGCAGCCAAGGATATAACACAGATACGCAGTATTTT
. | TRBJ2-3 | . | TRBV10-3 | CAISLRDKDTQYF | TGTGCCATCAGTCTACGTGATAAGGATACGCAGTATTTT
TRBD2 | TRBJ2-1 | many | TRBV7-6 | CASSLRGTGGAEQFF | TGTGCCAGCAGCTTAAGAGGGACGGGGGGTGCTGAGCAGTTCTTC
TRBD1 | TRBJ2-7 | few | TRBV7-6 | CASSHRGLSYEQYF | TGTGCCAGCAGCCACAGGGGGCTCTCCTACGAGCAGTACTTC
. | TRBJ1-2 | . | TRBV6-1 | CASSEQGQGYTF | TGTGCCAGCAGTGAACAGGGGCAAGGCTACACCTTC
. | TRBJ2-5 | . | TRBV5-1 | CASSKPGYWETQYF | TGCGCCAGCAGCAAGCCGGGGTATTGGGAGACCCAGTACTTC
. | TRBJ2-3 | few | TRBV15 | CATTPTATFPGTQYF | TGTGCCACCACACCCACAGCAACCTTCCCGGGTACGCAGTATTTT
TRBD1 | TRBJ1-6 | . | TRBV29-1 | CSARTGDNSPLHF | TGCAGCGCGCGAACAGGGGATAATTCACCCCTCCACTTT
. | TRBJ2-7 | . | TRBV6-5 | CATKKGSEQYF | TGTGCCACTAAAAAAGGGTCCGAGCAGTACTTC
TRBD1 | TRBJ2-1 | many | TRBV12-3/TRBV12-4 | CASSLTGVNEQFF | TGTGCCAGCAGTTTAACAGGGGTCAATGAGCAGTTCTTC
. | TRBJ2-7 | many | TRBV7-8 | CASRTHTTYEQYF | TGTGCCAGCAGGACACACACCACCTACGAGCAGTACTTC
. | TRBJ1-5 | . | TRBV19 | CASGRGNSNQPQHF | TGTGCCAGCGGACGGGGCAATAGCAATCAGCCCCAGCATTTT
. | TRBJ2-1 | many | TRBV2 | CASRGHLGGNEQFF | TGTGCCAGCAGAGGACACTTAGGCGGGAATGAGCAGTTCTTC
. | TRBJ2-3 | . | TRBV29-1 | CSVGEDTQYF | TGCAGCGTTGGGGAAGATACGCAGTATTTT
. | TRBJ2-5 | few | TRBV11-2 | CASSIRLDETQYF | TGTGCCAGCAGCATTCGGCTGGATGAGACCCAGTACTTC
. | TRBJ2-5 | . | TRBV3-1 | CASSQEMGLETQYF | TGTGCCAGCAGCCAAGAGATGGGACTAGAGACCCAGTACTTC
. | TRBJ2-6 | once | TRBV28 | CASSLLSGANVLTF | TGTGCCAGCAGTCTGTTATCTGGGGCCAACGTCCTGACTTTC
. | TRBJ1-2 | few | TRBV7-9 | CASSLSGSYGYTF | TGTGCCAGCAGCTTATCAGGATCCTATGGCTACACCTTC
TRBD2 | TRBJ2-1 | few | TRBV5-1 | CASSLDGLAGGNEQFF | TGCGCCAGCAGCTTGGATGGACTAGCGGGAGGCAATGAGCAGTTCTTC
. | TRBJ2-2 | . | TRBV6-5 | CASNQGSAGELFF | TGTGCCAGCAATCAGGGATCCGCCGGGGAGCTGTTTTTT
. | TRBJ2-3 | many | TRBV7-2 | CASSPIGGRTDTQYF | TGTGCCAGCAGTCCCATAGGGGGGCGCACAGATACGCAGTATTTT
. | TRBJ1-1 | few | TRBV27 | CASSPRGGRTEAFF | TGTGCCAGCAGCCCCCGGGGGGGGCGGACTGAAGCTTTCTTT
. | TRBJ2-2 | few | TRBV28 | CASRSFRELFF | TGTGCCAGCAGATCGTTCCGGGAGCTGTTTTTT
. | TRBJ2-5 | few | TRBV10-3 | CAINPDSGDQETQYF | TGTGCCATCAACCCGGACAGCGGGGATCAAGAGACCCAGTACTTC
TRBD1 | TRBJ2-7 | many | TRBV6-5 | CASSSGQGISYEQYF | TGTGCCAGCAGTTCTGGACAGGGGATCTCCTACGAGCAGTACTTC
TRBD2 | TRBJ2-7 | many | TRBV7-6 | CASSLDASGAYEQYF | TGTGCCAGCAGCTTAGACGCTAGCGGGGCCTACGAGCAGTACTTC
. | TRBJ1-4 | few | TRBV12-3/TRBV12-4 | CASSLAGGMEKLFF | TGTGCCAGCAGTTTGGCTGGGGGCATGGAAAAACTGTTTTTT
TRBD1 | TRBJ2-1 | . | TRBV11-2 | CASSRDRGDYNEQFF | TGTGCCAGCAGCCGGGACAGGGGGGATTACAATGAGCAGTTCTTC
. | TRBJ2-7 | few | TRBV19 | CASSIADSSYEQYF | TGTGCCAGTAGTATAGCGGACAGTTCCTACGAGCAGTACTTC
. | TRBJ2-1 | many | TRBV7-2 | CASSPRVFNEQFF | TGTGCCAGCAGCCCCAGGGTTTTCAATGAGCAGTTCTTC
. | TRBJ2-1 | . | TRBV29-1 | CSVRTGGGPYNEQFF | TGCAGCGTCCGGACAGGCGGGGGGCCCTACAATGAGCAGTTCTTC
. | TRBJ2-1 | many | TRBV7-2 | CASSFGPKPGWEQFF | TGTGCCAGCAGCTTCGGGCCAAAACCCGGCTGGGAGCAGTTCTTC
TRBD2 | TRBJ2-2 | few | TRBV12-3/TRBV12-4 | CASSWGGGFTGELFF | TGTGCCAGCAGTTGGGGGGGGGGGTTTACCGGGGAGCTGTTTTTT
. | TRBJ2-2 | few | TRBV5-6 | CASSFGFGELFF | TGTGCCAGCAGCTTCGGGTTCGGGGAGCTGTTTTTT
. | TRBJ1-6 | many | TRBV7-6 | CASSPGPAPLHF | TGTGCCAGCAGCCCCGGCCCAGCACCCCTCCACTTT
TRBD1 | TRBJ1-1 | . | TRBV12-3/TRBV12-4 | CASRLQGWGTEAFF | TGTGCCAGCAGACTACAGGGGTGGGGCACTGAAGCTTTCTTT
. | TRBJ1-2 | . | TRBV28 | CASTDRSRGYTF | TGTGCCAGCACCGATCGGTCTCGCGGCTACACCTTC
. | TRBJ2-7 | many | TRBV7-2 | CASSPSSYEQYF | TGTGCCAGCAGCCCCAGCTCCTACGAGCAGTACTTC
. | TRBJ2-5 | few | TRBV6-2/TRBV6-3 | CASSYDATETQYF | TGTGCCAGCAGTTACGACGCAACCGAGACCCAGTACTTC
. | TRBJ2-7 | few | TRBV7-9 | CASSLGVDSLYEQYF | TGTGCCAGCAGCTTAGGGGTGGACAGTTTATACGAGCAGTACTTC
. | TRBJ2-5 | many | TRBV11-2 | CASSPVFGTQETQYF | TGTGCCAGCAGCCCAGTTTTCGGGACCCAAGAGACCCAGTACTTC
. | TRBJ1-5 | many | TRBV7-2 | CASSFRIGSNQPQHF | TGTGCCAGCAGCTTCAGGATTGGGAGCAATCAGCCCCAGCATTTT
TRBD1 | TRBJ2-7 | . | TRBV6-2/TRBV6-3 | CASRTFRGTGYEQYF | TGTGCCAGCAGAACCTTTCGCGGGACAGGATACGAGCAGTACTTC
TRBD2 | TRBJ2-5 | many | TRBV4-2 | CASSQGTSGGQETQYF | TGTGCCAGCAGCCAAGGGACTAGCGGGGGGCAAGAGACCCAGTACTTC
TRBD2 | TRBJ2-1 | few | TRBV6-5 | CASRRGGGHEQFF | TGTGCCAGCAGACGGGGGGGCGGCCATGAGCAGTTCTTC
TRBD1 | TRBJ2-5 | few | TRBV29-1 | CSVGHWTGAQETQYF | TGCAGCGTTGGGCATTGGACAGGGGCCCAAGAGACCCAGTACTTC